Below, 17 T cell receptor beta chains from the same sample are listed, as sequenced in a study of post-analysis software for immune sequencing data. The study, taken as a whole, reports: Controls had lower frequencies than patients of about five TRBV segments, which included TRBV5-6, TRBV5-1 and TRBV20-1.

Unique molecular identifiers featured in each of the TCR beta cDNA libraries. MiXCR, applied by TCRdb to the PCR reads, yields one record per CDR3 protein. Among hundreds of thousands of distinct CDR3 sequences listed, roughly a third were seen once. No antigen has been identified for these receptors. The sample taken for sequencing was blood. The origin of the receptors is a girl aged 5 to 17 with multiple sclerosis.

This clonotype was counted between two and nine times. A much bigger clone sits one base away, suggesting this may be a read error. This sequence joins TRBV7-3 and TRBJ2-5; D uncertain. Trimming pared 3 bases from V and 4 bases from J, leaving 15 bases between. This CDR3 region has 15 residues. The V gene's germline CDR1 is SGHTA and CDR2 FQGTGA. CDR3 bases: TGTGCCAGCAGCTTTGGTGGGAAAGGGCGAGAGACCCAGTACTTC. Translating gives CASSFGGKGRETQYF.

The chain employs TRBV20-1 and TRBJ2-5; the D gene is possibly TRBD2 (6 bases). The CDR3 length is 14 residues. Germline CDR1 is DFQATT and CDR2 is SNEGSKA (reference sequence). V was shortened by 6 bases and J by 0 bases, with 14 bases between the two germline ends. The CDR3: CSADSRDDQETQYF. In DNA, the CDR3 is TGCAGTGCGGATTCGCGGGACGACCAAGAGACCCAGTACTTC.

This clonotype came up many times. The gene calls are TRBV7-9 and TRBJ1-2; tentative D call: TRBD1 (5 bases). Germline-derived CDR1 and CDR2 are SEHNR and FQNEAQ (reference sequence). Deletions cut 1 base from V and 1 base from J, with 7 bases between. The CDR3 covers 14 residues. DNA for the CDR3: TGTGCCAGCAGCTTAGTTGGGGGTAACTATGGCTACACCTTC. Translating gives CASSLVGGNYGYTF.

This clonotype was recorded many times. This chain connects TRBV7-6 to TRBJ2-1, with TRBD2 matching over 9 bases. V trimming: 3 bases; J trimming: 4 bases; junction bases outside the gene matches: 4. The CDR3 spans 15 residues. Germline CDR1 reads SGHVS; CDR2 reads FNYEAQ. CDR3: CASSLLAGSYNEQFF. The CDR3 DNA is TGTGCCAGCAGCTTGCTAGCGGGATCGTACAATGAGCAGTTCTTC.

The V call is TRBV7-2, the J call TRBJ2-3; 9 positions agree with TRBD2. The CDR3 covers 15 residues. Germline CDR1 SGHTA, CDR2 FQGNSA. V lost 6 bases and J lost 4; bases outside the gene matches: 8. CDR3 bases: TGTGCCAGCAGGGCTGCGGGAGGGCACTCAGATACGCAGTATTTT. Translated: CASRAAGGHSDTQYF.

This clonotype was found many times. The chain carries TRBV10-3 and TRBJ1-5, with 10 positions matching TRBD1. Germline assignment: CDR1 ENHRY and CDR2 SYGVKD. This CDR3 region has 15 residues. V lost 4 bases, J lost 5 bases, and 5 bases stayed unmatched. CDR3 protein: CAISAPGQGHQPQHF. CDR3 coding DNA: TGTGCCATCAGTGCGCCGGGACAGGGGCATCAGCCCCAGCATTTT.

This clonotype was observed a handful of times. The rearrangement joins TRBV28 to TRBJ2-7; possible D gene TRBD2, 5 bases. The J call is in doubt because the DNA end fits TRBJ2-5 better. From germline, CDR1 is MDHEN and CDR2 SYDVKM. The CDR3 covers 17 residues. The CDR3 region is CASSLGQKEVIGETQYF. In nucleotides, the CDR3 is TGTGCCAGCAGTTTAGGGCAAAAGGAGGTCATTGGGGAGACCCAGTACTTC.

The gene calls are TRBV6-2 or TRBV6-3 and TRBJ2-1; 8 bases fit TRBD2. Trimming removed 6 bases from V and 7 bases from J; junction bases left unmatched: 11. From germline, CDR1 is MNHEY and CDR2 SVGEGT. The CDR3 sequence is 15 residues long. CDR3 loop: CASRVGGGKGNEQFF. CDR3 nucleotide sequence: TGTGCCAGCAGGGTGGGCGGGGGGAAAGGTAATGAGCAGTTCTTC.

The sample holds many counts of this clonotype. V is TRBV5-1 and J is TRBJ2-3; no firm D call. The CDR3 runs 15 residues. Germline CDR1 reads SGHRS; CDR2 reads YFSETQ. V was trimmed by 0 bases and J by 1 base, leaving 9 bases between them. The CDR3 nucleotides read TGCGCCAGCAGCTTGGCCATGGGCCGCACAGATACGCAGTATTTT. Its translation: CASSLAMGRTDTQYF.

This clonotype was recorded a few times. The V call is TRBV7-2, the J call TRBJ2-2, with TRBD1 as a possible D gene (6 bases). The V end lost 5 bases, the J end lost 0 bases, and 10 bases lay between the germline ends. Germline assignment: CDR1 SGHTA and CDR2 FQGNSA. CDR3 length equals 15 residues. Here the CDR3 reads CASSGGQTNTGELFF. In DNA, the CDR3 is TGTGCCAGCAGCGGTGGACAGACGAACACCGGGGAGCTGTTTTTT.

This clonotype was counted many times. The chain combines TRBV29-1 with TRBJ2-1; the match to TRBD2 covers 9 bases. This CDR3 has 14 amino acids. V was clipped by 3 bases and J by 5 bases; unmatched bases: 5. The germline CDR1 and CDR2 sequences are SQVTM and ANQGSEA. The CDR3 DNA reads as TGCAGCGTTGAGTCGTCTAGCGGGAACAATGAGCAGTTCTTC. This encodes CSVESSSGNNEQFF.

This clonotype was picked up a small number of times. CDR3 DNA: TGTGCCAGCAGCCAAGATGGGAGGCGACCCCGGGATGAAAAACTGTTTTTT. This gives the protein CASSQDGRRPRDEKLFF. The V and J genes are TRBV4-2 and TRBJ1-4; D is unresolved. V gave up 0 bases and J gave up 6 bases, with 17 bases separating them. There are 17 residues in the CDR3. Germline CDR1 is LGHNA and CDR2 is YNFKEQ.

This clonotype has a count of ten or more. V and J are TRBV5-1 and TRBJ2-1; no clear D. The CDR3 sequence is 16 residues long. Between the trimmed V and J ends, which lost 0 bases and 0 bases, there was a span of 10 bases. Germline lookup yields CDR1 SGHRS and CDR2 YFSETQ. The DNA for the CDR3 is TGCGCCAGCAGCTTGGAAGGCGTAAGCTCCTACAATGAGCAGTTCTTC. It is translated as CASSLEGVSSYNEQFF.

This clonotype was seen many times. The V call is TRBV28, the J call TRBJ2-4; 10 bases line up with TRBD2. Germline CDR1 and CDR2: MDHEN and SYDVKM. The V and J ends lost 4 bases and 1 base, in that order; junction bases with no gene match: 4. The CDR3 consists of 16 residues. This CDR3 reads CASSSLAGSAKNIQYF. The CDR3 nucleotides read TGTGCCAGCAGTTCACTAGCGGGGTCGGCCAAAAACATTCAGTACTTC.

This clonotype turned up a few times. This chain's CDR3 is CASSQDPGSRTEAFF. CDR3 coding DNA: TGCGCCAGCAGCCAAGATCCGGGGTCGAGGACTGAAGCTTTCTTT. The V and J genes are TRBV4-1 and TRBJ1-1; D unresolved. There are 15 residues in the CDR3. V lost 0 bases to trimming and J lost 5 bases, with 13 bases between them. Germline CDR1 is MGHRA and CDR2 is YSYEKL.

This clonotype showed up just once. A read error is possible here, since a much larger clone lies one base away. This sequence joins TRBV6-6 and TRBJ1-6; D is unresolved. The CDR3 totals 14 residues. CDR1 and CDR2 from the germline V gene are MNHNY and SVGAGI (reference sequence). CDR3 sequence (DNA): TGTGCCAGCAGATCCGATACGGCGAATTCACCCCCCCACTTT. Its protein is CASRSDTANSPPHF.

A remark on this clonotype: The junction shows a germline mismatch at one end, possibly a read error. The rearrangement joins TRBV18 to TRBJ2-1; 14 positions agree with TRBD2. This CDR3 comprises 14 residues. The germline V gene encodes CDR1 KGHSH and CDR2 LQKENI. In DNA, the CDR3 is TGCGCCAGCTCACCGGGGACTAGCGGGGGTGAGCAGTTCTTC. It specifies CASSPGTSGGEQFF.